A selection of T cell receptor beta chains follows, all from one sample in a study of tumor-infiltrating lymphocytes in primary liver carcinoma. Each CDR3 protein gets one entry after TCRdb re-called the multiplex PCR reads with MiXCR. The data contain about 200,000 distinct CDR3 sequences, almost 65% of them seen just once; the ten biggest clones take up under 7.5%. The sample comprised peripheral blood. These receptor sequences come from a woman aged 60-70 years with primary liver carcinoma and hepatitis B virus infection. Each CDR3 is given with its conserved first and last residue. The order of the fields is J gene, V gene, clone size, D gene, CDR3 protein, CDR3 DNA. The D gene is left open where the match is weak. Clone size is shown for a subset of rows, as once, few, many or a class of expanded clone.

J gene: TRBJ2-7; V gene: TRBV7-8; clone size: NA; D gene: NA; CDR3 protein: CASSTRTGTYEQYF; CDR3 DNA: TGTGCCAGCAGCACCAGGACGGGGACCTACGAGCAGTACTTC
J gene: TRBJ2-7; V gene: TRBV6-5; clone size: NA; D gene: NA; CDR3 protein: CASCYSRETGSYEQYF; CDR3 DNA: TGTGCCAGCTGTTACTCGAGGGAAACAGGCTCCTACGAGCAGTACTTC
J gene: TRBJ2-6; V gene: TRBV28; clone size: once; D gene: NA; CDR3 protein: CASSSPKQRANFLTF; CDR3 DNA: TGTGCCAGCAGCTCCCCTAAACAGAGAGCCAACTTCCTGACTTTC
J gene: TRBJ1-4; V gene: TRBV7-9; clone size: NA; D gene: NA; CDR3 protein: CASSKEGLGTNEKLFF; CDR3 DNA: TGTGCCAGCAGCAAAGAGGGCCTGGGCACTAATGAAAAACTGTTTTTT
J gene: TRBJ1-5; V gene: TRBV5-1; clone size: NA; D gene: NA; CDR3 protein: CASSALGGQPRHF; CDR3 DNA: TGCGCCAGCAGCGCCCTAGGGGGTCAGCCCCGGCATTTT
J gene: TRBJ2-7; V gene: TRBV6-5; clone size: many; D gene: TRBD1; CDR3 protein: CASSLNRGRLYEQYF; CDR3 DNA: TGTGCCAGCAGCCTTAACAGGGGGCGCTTATACGAGCAGTACTTC
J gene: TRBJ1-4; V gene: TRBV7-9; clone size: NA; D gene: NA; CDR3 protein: CASSLHGDEKLFF; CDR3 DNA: TGTGCCAGCAGCTTACACGGGGATGAAAAACTGTTTTTT
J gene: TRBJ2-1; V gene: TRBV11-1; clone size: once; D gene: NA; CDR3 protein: CASSDRRPRNEQFF; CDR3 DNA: TGTGCCAGTAGCGACCGTCGTCCACGCAATGAGCAGTTCTTT
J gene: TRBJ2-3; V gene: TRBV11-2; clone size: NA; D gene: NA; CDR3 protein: CASSIGSWVAERTDTQYF; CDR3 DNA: TGTGCCAGCAGCATTGGGTCGTGGGTAGCGGAGAGAACAGATACGCAGTATTTT
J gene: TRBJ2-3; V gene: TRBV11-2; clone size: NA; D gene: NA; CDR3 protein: CASSLATVSTDTHYF; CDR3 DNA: TGTGCCAGCAGCTTAGCTACAGTTAGCACAGATACACACTATTTT
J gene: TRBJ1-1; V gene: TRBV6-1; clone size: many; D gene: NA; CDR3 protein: CASSRRDQENTEAFF; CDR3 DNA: TGTGCCAGCAGCCGGAGGGATCAAGAGAACACTGAAGCTTTCTTT
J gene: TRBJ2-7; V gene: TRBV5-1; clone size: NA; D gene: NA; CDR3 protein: CASSPRLTPYEQYF; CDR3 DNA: TGCGCCAGCAGCCCGAGACTCACCCCCTACGAGCAGTACTTC
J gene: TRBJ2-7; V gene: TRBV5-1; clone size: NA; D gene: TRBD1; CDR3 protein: CASSLGDRDEQYF; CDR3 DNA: TGCGCCAGCAGCTTGGGGGACAGGGACGAGCAGTACTTC
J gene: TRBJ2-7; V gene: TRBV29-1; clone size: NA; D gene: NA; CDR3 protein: CSVVVKKTFEGGLNLPYEQYF; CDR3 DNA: TGCAGCGTTGTAGTAAAGAAGACCTTTGAGGGAGGACTAAACCTCCCTTACGAGCAGTACTTC
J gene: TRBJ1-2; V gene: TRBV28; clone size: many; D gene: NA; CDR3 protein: CASSPNTDGYGYTF; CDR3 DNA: TGTGCCAGCAGTCCTAACACAGACGGATATGGCTACACCTTC
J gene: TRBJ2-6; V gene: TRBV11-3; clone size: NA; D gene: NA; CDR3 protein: CANSLQGALHGSGANVLTF; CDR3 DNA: TGTGCCAACAGCTTACAAGGAGCGCTTCATGGCTCTGGGGCCAACGTCCTGACTTTC
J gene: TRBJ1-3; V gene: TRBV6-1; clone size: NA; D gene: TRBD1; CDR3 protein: CASRVGGGRSGNTIYF; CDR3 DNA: TGTGCCAGCCGCGTGGGAGGGGGCCGCTCTGGAAACACCATATATTTT
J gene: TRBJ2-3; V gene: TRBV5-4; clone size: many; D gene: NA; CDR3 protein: CASSLEGAGDTQYF; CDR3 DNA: TGTGCCAGCAGCTTGGAAGGTGCGGGAGATACGCAGTATTTT
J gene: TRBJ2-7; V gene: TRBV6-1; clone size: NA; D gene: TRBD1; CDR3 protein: CASNPRWDRSSYEQCF; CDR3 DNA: TGTGCCAGCAACCCTCGCTGGGACAGGAGCTCCTACGAGCAGTGCTTC
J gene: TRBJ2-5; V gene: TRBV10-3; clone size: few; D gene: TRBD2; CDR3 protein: CATGLAGVETQYF; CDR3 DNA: TGTGCCACCGGACTAGCGGGAGTTGAGACCCAGTACTTC
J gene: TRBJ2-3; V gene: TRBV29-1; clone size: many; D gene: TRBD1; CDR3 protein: CSVPRDRASTDTQYF; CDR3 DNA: TGCAGCGTTCCCCGGGACAGAGCTAGCACAGATACGCAGTATTTT
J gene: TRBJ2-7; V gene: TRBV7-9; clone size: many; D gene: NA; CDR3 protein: CASSPPGSSYEQYF; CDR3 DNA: TGTGCCAGCAGCCCCCCAGGGAGCTCCTACGAGCAGTACTTC
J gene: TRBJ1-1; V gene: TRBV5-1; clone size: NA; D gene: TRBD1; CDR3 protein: CASNPGGTGFEAFF; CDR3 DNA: TGCGCCAGCAACCCAGGAGGGACAGGGTTCGAAGCTTTCTTT
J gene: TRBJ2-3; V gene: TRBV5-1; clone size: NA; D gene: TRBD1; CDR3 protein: CASSGTGRTDTQYF; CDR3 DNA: TGCGCCAGCAGTGGGACAGGGCGCACAGATACGCAGTATTTT
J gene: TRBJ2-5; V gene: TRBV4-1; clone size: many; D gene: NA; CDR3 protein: CASSQQMVQETQYF; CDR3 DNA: TGCGCCAGCAGCCAACAAATGGTCCAAGAGACCCAGTACTTC
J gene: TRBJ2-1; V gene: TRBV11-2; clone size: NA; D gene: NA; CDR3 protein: CVSSFDPTGVNEQFF; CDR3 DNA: TGTGTCAGCAGCTTCGATCCAACGGGAGTCAATGAGCAGTTCTTC
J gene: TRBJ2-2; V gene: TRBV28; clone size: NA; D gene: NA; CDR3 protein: CASRPHSRNTGELLF; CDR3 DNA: TGTGCCAGCAGACCTCATAGTAGAAACACCGGGGAGCTGCTTTTT
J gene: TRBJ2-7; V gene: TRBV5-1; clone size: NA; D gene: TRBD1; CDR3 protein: CASSQDRGLTYEQYF; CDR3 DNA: TGCGCCAGCAGCCAAGACAGGGGGCTCACTTACGAGCAGTACTTC
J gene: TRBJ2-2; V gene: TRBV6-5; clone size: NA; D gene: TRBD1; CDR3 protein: CASRDTDRANTGKLFF; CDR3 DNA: TGTGCTAGCAGGGACACGGACAGGGCGAACACCGGGAAGCTGTTTTTT
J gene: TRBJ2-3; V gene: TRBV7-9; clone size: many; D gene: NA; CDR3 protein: CASSFPGVITDTQYF; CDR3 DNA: TGTGCCAGCAGCTTCCCGGGAGTAATCACAGATACGCAGTATTTT
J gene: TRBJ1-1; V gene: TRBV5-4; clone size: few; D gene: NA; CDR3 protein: CASSLLGGRNTEAFF; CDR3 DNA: TGTGCCAGCAGCTTGTTGGGGGGACGAAACACTGAAGCTTTCTTT
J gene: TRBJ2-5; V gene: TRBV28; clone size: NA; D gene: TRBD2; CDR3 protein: CASSSGLAGKETQYF; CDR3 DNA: TGTGCCAGCAGTTCCGGACTAGCGGGAAAAGAGACCCAGTACTTC
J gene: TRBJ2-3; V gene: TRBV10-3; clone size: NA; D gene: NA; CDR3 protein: CAISVGGGTGTQYF; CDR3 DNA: TGTGCCATCAGTGTTGGGGGAGGCACAGGTACGCAGTATTTT
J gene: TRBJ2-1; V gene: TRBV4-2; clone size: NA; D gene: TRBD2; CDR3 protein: CANSLKAGAANEQFF; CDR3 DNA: TGTGCCAACAGCCTTAAAGCGGGAGCGGCCAATGAACAGTTCTTC
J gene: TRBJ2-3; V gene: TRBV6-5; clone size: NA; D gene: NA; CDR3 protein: CASSGNIDTQYF; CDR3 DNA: TGTGCCAGCAGTGGCAACATAGATACGCAGTATTTT
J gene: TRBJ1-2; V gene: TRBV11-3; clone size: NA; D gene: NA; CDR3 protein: CTSSSSRGGGLGYTF; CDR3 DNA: TGTACCAGCAGCTCCTCCCGGGGTGGTGGACTTGGTTACACCTTC
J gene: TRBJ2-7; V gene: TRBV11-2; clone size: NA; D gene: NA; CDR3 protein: CASSLRLLGTVGGEQYF; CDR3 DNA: TGTGCCAGCAGCTTACGCCTTTTAGGGACCGTGGGGGGTGAGCAGTACTTC
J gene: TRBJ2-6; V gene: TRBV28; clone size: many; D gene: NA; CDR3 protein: CASNGFGFNGANVLTF; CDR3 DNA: TGTGCCAGCAATGGGTTCGGGTTCAATGGGGCCAACGTCCTGACTTTC
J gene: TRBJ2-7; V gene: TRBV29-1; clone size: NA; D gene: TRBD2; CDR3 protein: CSVEEGRGTSGRYEQYF; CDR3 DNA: TGCAGCGTTGAAGAGGGGCGCGGTACTAGCGGCCGCTACGAGCAGTACTTC
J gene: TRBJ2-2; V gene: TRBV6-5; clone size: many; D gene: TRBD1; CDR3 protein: CASRRTGGDTGELFF; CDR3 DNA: TGTGCCAGCCGTCGGACAGGGGGGGACACCGGGGAGCTGTTTTTT
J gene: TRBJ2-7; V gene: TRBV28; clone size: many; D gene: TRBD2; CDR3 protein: CASSFLGLASPYEQYF; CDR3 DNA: TGTGCCAGCAGTTTCCTGGGACTAGCGTCTCCCTACGAGCAGTACTTC
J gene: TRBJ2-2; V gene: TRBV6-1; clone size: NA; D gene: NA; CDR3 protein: CASSVNRTIGELFF; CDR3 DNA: TGTGCCAGCAGTGTGAACAGGACAATCGGGGAGCTGTTTTTT
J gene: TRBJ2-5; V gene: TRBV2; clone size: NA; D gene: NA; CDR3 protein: CVSRFPFGRKETQYF; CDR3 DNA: TGTGTCAGCAGATTCCCTTTCGGACGGAAAGAGACCCAGTACTTC
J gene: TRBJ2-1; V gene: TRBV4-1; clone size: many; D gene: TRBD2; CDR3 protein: CASSHNLAGTTYNEQFF; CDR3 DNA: TGCGCCAGCAGCCATAACCTAGCGGGCACAACCTACAATGAGCAGTTCTTC
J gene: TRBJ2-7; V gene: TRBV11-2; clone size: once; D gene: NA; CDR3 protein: CASSSWTAGYEQYF; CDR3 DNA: TGTGCCAGCAGTTCCTGGACAGCGGGCTACGAGCAGTACTTC
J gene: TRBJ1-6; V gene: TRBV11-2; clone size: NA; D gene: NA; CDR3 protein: CASSLDPGANPPLHF; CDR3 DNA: TGTGCCAGCAGTCTAGACCCGGGGGCCAATCCACCCCTCCACTTT
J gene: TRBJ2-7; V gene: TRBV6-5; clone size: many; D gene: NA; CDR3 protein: CASSFRRNYEQYF; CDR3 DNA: TGTGCCAGCAGTTTCCGCCGGAATTACGAGCAGTACTTC
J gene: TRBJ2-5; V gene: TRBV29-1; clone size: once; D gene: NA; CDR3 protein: CSVEYWDQETQYF; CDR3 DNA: TGCAGCGTTGAATATTGGGACCAAGAGACCCAGTACTTC